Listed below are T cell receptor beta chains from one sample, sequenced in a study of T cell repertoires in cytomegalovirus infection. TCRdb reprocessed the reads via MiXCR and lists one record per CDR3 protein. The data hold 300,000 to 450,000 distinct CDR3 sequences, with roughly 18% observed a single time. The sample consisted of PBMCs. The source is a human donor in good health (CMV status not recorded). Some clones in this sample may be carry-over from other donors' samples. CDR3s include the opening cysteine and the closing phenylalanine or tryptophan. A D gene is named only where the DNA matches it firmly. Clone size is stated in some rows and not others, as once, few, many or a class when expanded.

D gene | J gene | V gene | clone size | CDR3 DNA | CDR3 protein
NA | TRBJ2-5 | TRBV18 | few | TGTGCCAGCTCACTAGGACTTGGCAGCAACCAAGAGACCCAGTACTTC | CASSLGLGSNQETQYF
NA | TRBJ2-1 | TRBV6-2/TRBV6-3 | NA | TGTGCCAGCAGTTACGGGGATTTCAATGAGCAGTTCTTC | CASSYGDFNEQFF
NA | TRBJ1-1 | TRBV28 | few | TGTGCCAGCATAAAACGGCTGAACACTGAAGCTTTCTTT | CASIKRLNTEAFF
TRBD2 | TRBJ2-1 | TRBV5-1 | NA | TGCGCCAGCAGCTCTCTAACTAGCGGGGATACCTACAATGAGCAGTTCTTC | CASSSLTSGDTYNEQFF
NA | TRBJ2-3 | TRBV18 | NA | TGTGCCAGCTCACCAAGCCTCCGTACGCAGTATTTT | CASSPSLRTQYF
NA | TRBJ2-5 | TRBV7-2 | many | TGTGCCAGCAGCACCTCGACTGGGGGAGAGACCCAGTACTTC | CASSTSTGGETQYF
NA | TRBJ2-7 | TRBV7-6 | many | TGTGCCAGCAGCCAGGGGCCCAGGTTAGAGCAGTACTTC | CASSQGPRLEQYF
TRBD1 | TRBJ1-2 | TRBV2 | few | TGTGCCAGCAGATCAGGACAGGCGCCCAACTATGGCTACACCTTC | CASRSGQAPNYGYTF
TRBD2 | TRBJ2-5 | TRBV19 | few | TGTGCCAGTAGTACGCTAGCGGGAGTTGGGGAGACCCAGTACTTC | CASSTLAGVGETQYF
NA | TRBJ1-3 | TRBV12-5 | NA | TGTGCTAGTGGCTCCGCCGGAAAACCCTATTTT | CASGSAGKPYF
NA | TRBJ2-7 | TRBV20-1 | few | TGCAGTGCTAGAAGTCCAGGACCTAACTCCTACGAGCAGTACTTC | CSARSPGPNSYEQYF
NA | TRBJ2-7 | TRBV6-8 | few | TGTGCCAGCAGTTCCGACATCTACGAGCAGTACTTC | CASSSDIYEQYF
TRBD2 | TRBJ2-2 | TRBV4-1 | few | TGCGCCAGCAGCCGAGAGGGTAGCGGGGGGGCCGGCACCGGGGAGCTGTTTTTT | CASSREGSGGAGTGELFF
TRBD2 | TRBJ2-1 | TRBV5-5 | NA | TGTGCCAGCAGCTTGCCTAGCGGCGAGCAGTTCTTC | CASSLPSGEQFF
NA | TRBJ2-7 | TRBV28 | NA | TGTGCCAGCAGTAGGGGCCCAGCTATCGGCGAGCAGTACTTC | CASSRGPAIGEQYF
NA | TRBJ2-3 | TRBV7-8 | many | TGTGCCAGCAGCTCGATCAGTCCGGATACGCAGTATTTT | CASSSISPDTQYF
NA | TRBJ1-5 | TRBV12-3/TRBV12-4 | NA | TGTGCCAGCAGGAGACAGCAGAGTCAGCCCCAGCATTTT | CASRRQQSQPQHF
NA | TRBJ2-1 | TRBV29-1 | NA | TGCAGCGTTGAAGGGGGAACCGGGCTTAATGAGCAGTTCTTC | CSVEGGTGLNEQFF
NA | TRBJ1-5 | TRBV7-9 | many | TGTGCCAGCAGCTTGGCCCTGGGGAATCAGCCCCAGCATTTT | CASSLALGNQPQHF
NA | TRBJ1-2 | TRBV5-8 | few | TGTGCCAGCAGCTTGGGACGCGGGACATCCTATGGCTACACCTTC | CASSLGRGTSYGYTF